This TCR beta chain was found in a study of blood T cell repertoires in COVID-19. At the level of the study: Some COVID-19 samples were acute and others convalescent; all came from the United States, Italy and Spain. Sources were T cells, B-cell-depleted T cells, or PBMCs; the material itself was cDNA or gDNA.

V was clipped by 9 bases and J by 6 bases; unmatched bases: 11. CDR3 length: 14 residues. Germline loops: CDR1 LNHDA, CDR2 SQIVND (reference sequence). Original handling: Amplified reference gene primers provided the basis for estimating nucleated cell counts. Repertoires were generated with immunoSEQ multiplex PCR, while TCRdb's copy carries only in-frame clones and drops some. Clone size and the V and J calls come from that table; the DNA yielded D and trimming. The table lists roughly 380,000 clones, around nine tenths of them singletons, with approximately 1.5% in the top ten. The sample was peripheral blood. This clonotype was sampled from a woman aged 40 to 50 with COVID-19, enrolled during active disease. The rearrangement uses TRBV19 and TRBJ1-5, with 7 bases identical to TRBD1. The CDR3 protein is CASSNDRVSQPQHF. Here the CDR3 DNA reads TGTGCCAGCTCGAACGACAGGGTTAGTCAGCCCCAGCATTTT.